The rows below give T cell receptor beta chains drawn from one sample of a study of CD8 T cells in Susac syndrome. TCRdb redid the calling of the immunoSEQ multiplex PCR reads with MiXCR, one entry per CDR3 protein. The table shows about 430,000 distinct CDR3 sequences, with roughly 85% occurring only once. Sequenced sample: CD8+ T cells from PBMCs. All receptors come from a human donor with multiple sclerosis. CDR3s include the opening cysteine and the closing phenylalanine or tryptophan. D genes are given only for firm matches. Some rows have no size entry. The others give once, few or many, or a class for an expanded clone.

abundance,j_gene,v_gene,d_gene,CDR3nt,CDR3aa
.,TRBJ2-7,TRBV30,TRBD1,TGTGCCTTTACGACAGGGGCCACTTACGAGCAGTACTTC,CAFTTGATYEQYF
.,TRBJ1-1,TRBV6-5,TRBD1,TGTGCCAGCAGTTACTTGAAAGGACAGGGAGAAGCTTTCTTT,CASSYLKGQGEAFF
.,TRBJ2-1,TRBV29-1,.,TGCAGCGTTGAATTCAGAGAGGTGGGTGAGCAGTTCTTC,CSVEFREVGEQFF
.,TRBJ1-5,TRBV27,.,TGTGCCAGCAGTTGGGACGATAATCAGCCCCAGCATTTT,CASSWDDNQPQHF
.,TRBJ1-1,TRBV5-1,TRBD1,TGCGCCAGCAGCTCCAAACAGGGGGCGGACACTGAAGCTTTCTTT,CASSSKQGADTEAFF
.,TRBJ2-7,TRBV7-9,TRBD1,TGTGCCAGCAGCCGAGGGGGCAGCGAGCAGTACTTC,CASSRGGSEQYF
.,TRBJ2-7,TRBV27,.,TGTGCCAGCAGTTTATCGTCCCAGAATTTATACTACGAGCAGTACTTC,CASSLSSQNLYYEQYF
.,TRBJ1-1,TRBV4-1,.,TGCGCCAGCAGCCAAGATTTCGAGAACGGGTCTGAAGCTTTCTTT,CASSQDFENGSEAFF
.,TRBJ2-6,TRBV30,.,TGTGCCTGGATACCAGGCCCTGGGGCCAACGTCCTGACTTTC,CAWIPGPGANVLTF
.,TRBJ1-1,TRBV12-3/TRBV12-4,.,TGTGCCAGCACCCAGGTGGGTGGGAACACTGAAGCTTTCTTT,CASTQVGGNTEAFF
.,TRBJ1-1,TRBV4-1,.,TGCGCCAGCAGCCAAGATAATCTAGGCATCAACACTGAAGCCTTCTTT,CASSQDNLGINTEAFF
.,TRBJ1-1,TRBV5-1,.,TGCGCCAGCAGCTCGACCGGGACGGCGAACACTGAAGCTTTCTTT,CASSSTGTANTEAFF
.,TRBJ1-4,TRBV6-1,.,TGTGCCAGCAGTGAAGACCGGGATGAAAAACTGTTTTTT,CASSEDRDEKLFF
.,TRBJ2-1,TRBV27,TRBD2,TGTGCCAGCAGTTTAGGTAGCGGGGGTCAGAATGAGCAGTTCTTC,CASSLGSGGQNEQFF
.,TRBJ1-1,TRBV7-6,.,TGTGCCAGCATCGAGGATGGGTCGAACACTGAAGCTTTCTTT,CASIEDGSNTEAFF
.,TRBJ1-2,TRBV5-5,.,TGTGCCAGCAGCTTACCCGGGGGCTACACCTTC,CASSLPGGYTF
once,TRBJ2-1,TRBV27,.,TGTGCCAGCAGCGGGAGAGCCTACAATGAGCAGTTCTTC,CASSGRAYNEQFF
.,TRBJ2-7,TRBV6-5,.,TGTGCCAGCAGTTACTCGATTGGGGGGAGATGGTCCTACGAGCAGTACTTC,CASSYSIGGRWSYEQYF
.,TRBJ2-2,TRBV15,.,TGTGCCACCAGCAGAGATCTCGGAGGGCACACCGGGGAGCTGTTTTTT,CATSRDLGGHTGELFF
.,TRBJ1-2,TRBV14,.,TGTGCCAGCAGCCAAGCAAGGTTCTATGGCTACACCTTC,CASSQARFYGYTF
.,TRBJ1-1,TRBV28,.,TGTGCCAGCAGTTCCGGGGGCTTGAACGCTGAAGCTTTCTTT,CASSSGGLNAEAFF
.,TRBJ2-4,TRBV19,.,TGTGCCAGTAGATTGGGGGAGTCGTCATTAGACATTCAGTACTTC,CASRLGESSLDIQYF
once,TRBJ2-7,TRBV30,TRBD1,TGTGCCTGGAGTGGGGACAGCCACGAGCAGTACTTC,CAWSGDSHEQYF
few,TRBJ2-7,TRBV5-6,.,TGTGCCAGCAGCCTGACGGTTGAATTCGAGCAGTACTTC,CASSLTVEFEQYF
.,TRBJ2-1,TRBV10-2,.,TGCGCCAGCACTGCAACGGGGGTGGTGTTCGATGAGCAGTTCTTC,CASTATGVVFDEQFF
once,TRBJ2-3,TRBV5-1,.,TGCGCCAGCGCCCCCGGCGGAGCGTTAACAGATACGCAGTATTTT,CASAPGGALTDTQYF
.,TRBJ2-1,TRBV9,TRBD2,TGTGCCAGCAGCGTAGGTGTAGCGGGACCCTACAATGAGCAGTTCTTC,CASSVGVAGPYNEQFF
once,TRBJ1-2,TRBV7-9,.,TGTGCCAGCAGCTTAGGACAGATTAACTATGGCTACACCTTC,CASSLGQINYGYTF
.,TRBJ2-1,TRBV6-4,.,TGTGCCAGCAGTTCGGGACTGGATAGCTCCTACAATGAGCAGTTCTTC,CASSSGLDSSYNEQFF
.,TRBJ2-2,TRBV20-1,TRBD1,TGCAGTGCCGGGACAGCGAACACCGGGGAGCTGTTTTTT,CSAGTANTGELFF
.,TRBJ2-1,TRBV27,TRBD2,TGTGCCAGCAGTTTGGCGGGACTAGCTTACTACAATGAGCAGTTCTTC,CASSLAGLAYYNEQFF
once,TRBJ2-2,TRBV30,.,TGTGCCTCGAAGCGCCAGGGACTGAACACCGGGGAGCTGTTTTTT,CASKRQGLNTGELFF
.,TRBJ1-1,TRBV10-3,.,TGTGCCATCAGTGATCCCGGTGGCACTGAAGCTTTCTTT,CAISDPGGTEAFF
.,TRBJ2-2,TRBV27,.,TGTGCCAGCACTATAGAAGGGGCAGCCGGGGAGCTGTTTTTT,CASTIEGAAGELFF
.,TRBJ2-1,TRBV10-3,TRBD2,TGTGCCTCTCTCAACACCCTGGAACTAGCGCCGAACAATGAGCAGTTCTTC,CASLNTLELAPNNEQFF
.,TRBJ2-5,TRBV11-2,.,TGTGCCAGCAGCTTAGTTTACAGTGGGGAGACCCAGTACTTC,CASSLVYSGETQYF
once,TRBJ1-2,TRBV7-9,.,TGTGCCAGCAGCCCACCCTTGGAAATGTATGGTGGCTACACCTTC,CASSPPLEMYGGYTF
few,TRBJ1-4,TRBV15,.,TGTGCCACCAGCAGAGATGACGAAGGGGATGCTAATGAAAAACTGTTTTTT,CATSRDDEGDANEKLFF
.,TRBJ1-1,TRBV7-9,.,TGTGCCAGCAGCTTAGAGGGGAGTGGACATATGAACACTGAAGCTTTCTTT,CASSLEGSGHMNTEAFF
.,TRBJ1-2,TRBV4-1,.,TGCGCCAGCAGCCAAGCAGTACGGGACAACTATGGCTACACCTTC,CASSQAVRDNYGYTF
.,TRBJ2-7,TRBV7-6,.,TGTGCCAGCAGCTTAGAAAAGGGGGTTCCCTACGAGCAGTACTTC,CASSLEKGVPYEQYF
.,TRBJ2-7,TRBV6-9,.,TGTGCCAGCAGTTATTGGGCGCAGGGCCTGGACTACGAGCAGTACTTC,CASSYWAQGLDYEQYF
.,TRBJ2-7,TRBV7-9,.,TGTGCCAGCACCGCCGGCGGGGCAGTCTACGAGCAGTACTTC,CASTAGGAVYEQYF
.,TRBJ1-1,TRBV9,.,TGTGCCAGCACCGACGGCATGGGGGGACAAGGGCCCTACACTGAAGCTTTCTTT,CASTDGMGGQGPYTEAFF
.,TRBJ2-5,TRBV6-5,.,TGTGCCAGCAGTTACGGAGGGCAAGAGACCCAGTACTTC,CASSYGGQETQYF
.,TRBJ2-1,TRBV7-8,TRBD1,TGTGCCAGCAGCTCCGTGGGGACAGATGAGCAGTTCTTC,CASSSVGTDEQFF